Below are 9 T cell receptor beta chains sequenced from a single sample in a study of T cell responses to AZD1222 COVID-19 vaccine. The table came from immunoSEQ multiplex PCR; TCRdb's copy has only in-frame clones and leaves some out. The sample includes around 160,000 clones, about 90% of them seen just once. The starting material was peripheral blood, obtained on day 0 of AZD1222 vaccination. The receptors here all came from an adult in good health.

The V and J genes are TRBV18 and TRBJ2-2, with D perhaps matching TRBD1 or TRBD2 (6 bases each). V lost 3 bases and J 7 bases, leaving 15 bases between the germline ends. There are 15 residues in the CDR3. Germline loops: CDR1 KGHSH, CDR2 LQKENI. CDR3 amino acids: CASSPGGGVGGELFF. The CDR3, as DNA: TGTGCCAGCTCACCTGGAGGGGGTGTCGGCGGGGAGCTGTTTTTT.

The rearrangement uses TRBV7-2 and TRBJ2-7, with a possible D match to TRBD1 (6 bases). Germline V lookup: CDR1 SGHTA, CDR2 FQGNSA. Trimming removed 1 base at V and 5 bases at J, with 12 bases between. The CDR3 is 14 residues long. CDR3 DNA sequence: TGTGCCAGCAGCTTAGATAGGCCAGGGGACGAGCAGTACTTC. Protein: CASSLDRPGDEQYF.

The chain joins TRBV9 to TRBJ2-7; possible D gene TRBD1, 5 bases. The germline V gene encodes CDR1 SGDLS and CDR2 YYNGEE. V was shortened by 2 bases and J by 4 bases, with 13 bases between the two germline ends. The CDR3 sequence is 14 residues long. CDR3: CASSVTGVDYEQYF. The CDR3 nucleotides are TGTGCCAGCAGCGTCACAGGTGTAGATTACGAGCAGTACTTC.

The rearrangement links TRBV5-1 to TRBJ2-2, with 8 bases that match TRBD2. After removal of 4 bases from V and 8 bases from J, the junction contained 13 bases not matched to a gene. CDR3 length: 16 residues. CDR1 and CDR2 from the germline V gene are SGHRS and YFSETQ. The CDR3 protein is CASSLGAEAGVGELFF. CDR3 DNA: TGCGCCAGCAGCCTAGGAGCTGAAGCGGGAGTGGGGGAGCTGTTTTTT.

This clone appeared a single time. In DNA, the CDR3 is TGTGCCAGCAGCTCGGGCCGGGTTTCCTCTGGAAACACCATATATTTT. Amino acid sequence: CASSSGRVSSGNTIYF. J is TRBJ1-3 and V is TRBV7-9; D call uncertain. The germline V gene has CDR1 SEHNR and CDR2 FQNEAQ (reference sequence). This CDR3 spans 16 amino acids. The V end was cut by 4 bases, the J end by 0 bases, with 13 bases between.

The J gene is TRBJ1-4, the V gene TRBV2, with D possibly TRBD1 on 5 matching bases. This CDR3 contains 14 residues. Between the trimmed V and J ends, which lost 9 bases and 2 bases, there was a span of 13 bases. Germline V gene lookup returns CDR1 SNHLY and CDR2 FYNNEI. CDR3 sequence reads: CASRRDLTNEKLFF. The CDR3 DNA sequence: TGTGCCAGTCGCAGGGATCTGACTAATGAAAAACTGTTTTTT.

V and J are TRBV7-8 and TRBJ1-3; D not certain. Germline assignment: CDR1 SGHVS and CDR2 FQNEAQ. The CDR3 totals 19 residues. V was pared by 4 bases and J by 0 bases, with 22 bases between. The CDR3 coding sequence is TGTGCCAGCAGCTACGATAGGACGGCAGAGGATAACTCTGGAAACACCATATATTTT. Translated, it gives CASSYDRTAEDNSGNTIYF.

The CDR3 region is CASSFTGTPADTQYF. DNA for the CDR3: TGCGCCAGCAGCTTTACCGGGACACCCGCAGATACGCAGTATTTT. V and J are TRBV5-1 and TRBJ2-3, with D possibly TRBD1 on 6 matching bases. This CDR3 region has 15 residues. The germline V gene encodes CDR1 SGHRS and CDR2 YFSETQ. V lost 2 bases, J lost 4 bases, and 14 bases lay in between.

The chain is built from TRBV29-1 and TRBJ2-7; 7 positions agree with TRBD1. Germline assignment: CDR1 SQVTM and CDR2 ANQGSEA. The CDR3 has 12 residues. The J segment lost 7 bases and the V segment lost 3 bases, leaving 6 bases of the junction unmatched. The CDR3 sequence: CSVEGQSFEQYF. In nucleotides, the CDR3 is TGCAGCGTTGAGGGACAGTCGTTTGAGCAGTACTTC.